The table lists the clone carrying this T cell receptor beta chain with a few counts. Its antigen is not known. These data belong to a study of cytomegalovirus exposure and HLA in healthy donors. A multiplex PCR was run with 60 Vbeta primers and 13 Jbeta primers. Libraries were prepared by immunoSEQ multiplex PCR; TCRdb keeps only in-frame clonotypes and omits some of them. The sample records approximately 160,000 clones, around 74% being singletons. CDR3 size: 13 residues. Deletions cut 2 bases from V and 8 bases from J, with 10 bases between. Germline V gene data show CDR1 as SGHVS and CDR2 as FNYEAQ. Study results and caveats: For most TCR sequences rarity was the rule, although some public TCRs occurred in many donors. Listed as cytomegalovirus-associated were over 150 TCR beta chains. Prior analysis indicated that the majority of TCR beta V segments exhibited productivity approximately 87% or approximately 30% of the time.

The material sequenced was PBMCs. This chain connects TRBV7-6 to TRBJ2-1; D not certain. This receptor was taken from a man between 18 and 35 years old in good health and CMV-seronegative. The DNA for the CDR3 is TGTGCCAGCAGCTTAAGCCATCGGGATGAGCAGTTCTTC. It encodes CASSLSHRDEQFF.